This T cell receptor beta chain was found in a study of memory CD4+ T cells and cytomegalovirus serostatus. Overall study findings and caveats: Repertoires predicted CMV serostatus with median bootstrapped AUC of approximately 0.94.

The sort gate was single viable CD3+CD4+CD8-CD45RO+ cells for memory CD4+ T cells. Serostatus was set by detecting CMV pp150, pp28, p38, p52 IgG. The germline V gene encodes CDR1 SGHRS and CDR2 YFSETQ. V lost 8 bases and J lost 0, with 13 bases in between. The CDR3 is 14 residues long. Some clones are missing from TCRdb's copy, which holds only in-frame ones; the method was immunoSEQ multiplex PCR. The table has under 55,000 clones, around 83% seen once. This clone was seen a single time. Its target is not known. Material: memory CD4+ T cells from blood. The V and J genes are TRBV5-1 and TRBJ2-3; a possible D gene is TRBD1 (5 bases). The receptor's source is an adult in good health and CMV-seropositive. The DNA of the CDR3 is TGCGCCAGTAAGACAGCAACTAGCACAGATACGCAGTATTTT. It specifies CASKTATSTDTQYF.